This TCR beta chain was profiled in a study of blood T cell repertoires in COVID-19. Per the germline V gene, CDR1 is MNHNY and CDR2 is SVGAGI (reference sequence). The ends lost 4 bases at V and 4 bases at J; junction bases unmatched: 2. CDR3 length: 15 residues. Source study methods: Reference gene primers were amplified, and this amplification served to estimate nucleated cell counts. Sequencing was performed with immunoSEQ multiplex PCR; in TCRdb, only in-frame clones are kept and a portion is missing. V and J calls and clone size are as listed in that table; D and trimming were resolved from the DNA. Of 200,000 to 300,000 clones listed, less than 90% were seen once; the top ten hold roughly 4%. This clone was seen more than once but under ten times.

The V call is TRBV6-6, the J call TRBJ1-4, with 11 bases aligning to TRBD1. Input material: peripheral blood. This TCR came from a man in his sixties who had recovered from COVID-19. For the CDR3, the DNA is TGTGCCAGCAGTTTAGGGACAGGGGGTAATGAAAAACTGTTTTTT. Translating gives CASSLGTGGNEKLFF.